Presented here are 30 T cell receptor beta chains from one specimen sequenced in a study of regulatory T cells in long-lasting Graves disease (dated by TCRdb to the early 2020s). The library was obtained by multiplex PCR. TCRdb lists the instrument as Illumina HiSeq 4000. iRepertoire HTBI primers and Arm-PCR amplification of CDR3 regions were used to construct TCR beta libraries. TCRdb reworked the public reads: Q25 trimming with fastp, MiXCR clone assembly, productive beta chains retained. For every CDR3 protein sequence, its rows merge into one entry that carries the most common genes and DNA. In this sample the table shows hundreds of thousands of distinct CDR3 sequences, approximately 15% of which occur a single time. Of the sample, around 7.6% falls within the top ten clones. What the time point label conveys for this sample: newly diagnosed GD, antithyroid drugs for less than 3 months. RNA was extracted from PBMCs in TRIzol for both TCR sequencing and RNA sequencing.

These sequences were also reported in another study, on T cells in Graves' hyperthyroidism and ophthalmopathy.

The sequenced sample was peripheral blood mononuclear cells (PBMCs), obtained at new diagnosis, from a patient treated with antithyroid drugs. The receptors originated from a woman in her 40s with Graves disease. Donor details come from another sample of the same person, matched by shared clones.

With regard to this clonotype: This sequence may be a read error, since a much larger clone differs from it by one base. V is TRBV3-1 and J is TRBJ2-1, with 13 bases that match TRBD2. Germline CDR1 reads LGHDT; CDR2 reads YNNKEL (reference sequence). This CDR3 has 16 amino acids. The CDR3 loop is CASSQGLAGGPNEQLF. The CDR3 DNA sequence: TGTGCCAGCAGCCAAGGACTAGCGGGAGGCCCCAATGAGCAGCTCTTC.

This clonotype was seen many times. This chain links TRBV20-1 with TRBJ1-6, with D perhaps TRBD1 (6 bases). CDR1 is DFQATT and CDR2 is SNEGSKA in the germline V gene (reference sequence). With 2 bases removed from V and 0 bases from J, the gap between germline ends came to 11 bases. The CDR3 totals 16 residues. The CDR3 DNA follows: TGCAGTGCTAGAAGAAGGGGGAGCTCCTATAATTCACCCCTCCACTTT. Translating it yields CSARRRGSSYNSPLHF.

This clonotype has just a few counts. CDR3 DNA: TGTGCCAGTAGTGAGTTCCCCCTCGGGGAGCTGTTTTTT. It codes for CASSEFPLGELFF. The chain joins TRBV19 to TRBJ2-2; D is ambiguous. The CDR3 runs 13 residues. The V end was cut by 5 bases, the J end by 7 bases, with 11 bases between. Germline CDR1 reads LNHDA; CDR2 reads SQIVND (reference sequence).

This clonotype turned up a few times. This sequence joins TRBV11-3 and TRBJ1-1; 8 bases fit TRBD1. The CDR3 is 14 amino acids. With 3 bases clipped from V and 5 bases from J, the junction kept 5 bases outside the gene matches. Germline-derived CDR1 and CDR2 are SGHNT and YENEEA. The CDR3 is CASSLSGGWTEAFF. DNA of the CDR3: TGTGCCAGCAGCTTGTCAGGGGGCTGGACTGAAGCTTTCTTT.

This clonotype was seen once. The rearrangement joins TRBV5-1 to TRBJ1-2; D not resolved. The germline V gene encodes CDR1 SGHRS and CDR2 YFSETQ. The CDR3 spans 14 residues. The ends were cut back, 0 bases at V and 0 bases at J, with 6 bases in the middle. This CDR3 is CASSLDNPNYGYTF. CDR3 DNA: TGCGCCAGCAGCTTGGACAACCCTAACTATGGCTACACCTTC.

This clonotype was seen ten or more times. The CDR3 coding sequence is TGTGCCAGCAGCTTAGCGGGGGCTCTCTTCTACGAGCAGTACTTC. Translation gives CASSLAGALFYEQYF. The V gene is TRBV7-8, the J gene TRBJ2-7; D may be TRBD1 (6 bases). This CDR3 has 15 amino acids. The germline gives CDR1 SGHVS, CDR2 FQNEAQ. The V gene lost 0 bases and the J gene lost 3 bases, with 12 bases spanning the gap.

The chain is built from TRBV5-4 and TRBJ2-7; the match to TRBD2 covers 8 bases. The CDR3 covers 14 residues. V shed 1 base, J shed 3 bases, and the junction held 3 bases outside the gene matches. Germline V lookup: CDR1 SGHNT, CDR2 YYREEE (reference sequence). The CDR3 protein is CASSLNSGSYEQYF. In DNA form, the CDR3 reads TGTGCCAGCAGCTTGAACAGCGGGAGCTACGAGCAGTACTTC.

This clonotype was found many times. The chain carries TRBV27 and TRBJ2-5, with a possible D match to TRBD1 (6 bases). CDR1 is MNHEY and CDR2 is SMNVEV in the germline V gene (reference sequence). The CDR3 is made up of 15 amino acids. Trimming took off 3 bases at V and 2 bases at J, with 13 bases between the two ends. CDR3 sequence reads: CASSLGAVGQETQYF. CDR3 sequence (DNA): TGTGCCAGCAGTTTGGGGGCGGTGGGTCAAGAGACCCAGTACTTC.

This clonotype was seen ten or more times. The chain couples TRBV2 to TRBJ1-5; unclear D gene. This CDR3 spans 13 amino acids. The germline CDR1 and CDR2 sequences are SNHLY and FYNNEI. Trimming stripped 7 bases from V and 3 bases from J, with 10 bases between. As DNA, the CDR3 is TGTGCCAGCAACTGGGAGCTCAATCAGCCCCAGCATTTT. Translated, it gives CASNWELNQPQHF.

This clonotype was detected many times. The chain is built from TRBV19 and TRBJ1-1; D might be TRBD1 (5 bases). Per the germline V gene, CDR1 is LNHDA and CDR2 is SQIVND (reference sequence). V was pared by 3 bases and J by 0 bases, with 8 bases between. This CDR3 has 14 amino acids. DNA for the CDR3: TGTGCCAGTAGTATCTGGGGGATGAACACTGAAGCTTTCTTT. Encoded protein: CASSIWGMNTEAFF.

This clonotype was seen ten or more times. The chain combines TRBV28 with TRBJ2-5; a possible D gene is TRBD1 (6 bases). The CDR3 covers 13 residues. CDR1 and CDR2 from the germline V gene are MDHEN and SYDVKM. V lost 6 bases, J lost 4 bases, and 12 bases lay in between. As DNA, the CDR3 is TGTGCCAGCAGGGCGCTAGGGGGAGAGACCCAGTACTTC. Translating it yields CASRALGGETQYF. The whole variable domain, filled in from reference TRBV28 and TRBJ2-5, reads DVKVTQSSRYLVKRTGEKVFLECVQDMDHENMFWYRQDPGLGLRLIYFSYDVKMKEKGDIPEGYSVSREKKERFSLILESASTNQTSMYLCASRALGGETQYFGPGTRLLVL.

This clonotype was counted at least ten times. CDR3 coding DNA: TGTGCCAGCAGTAAAGGGGGAAATAATTCACCCCTCCACTTT. As protein: CASSKGGNNSPLHF. V is TRBV27 and J is TRBJ1-6; weak D call: TRBD1 (6 bases). This CDR3 is built from 14 residues. Germline loops: CDR1 MNHEY, CDR2 SMNVEV (reference sequence). V was shortened by 5 bases and J by 5 bases, with 10 bases between the two germline ends.

In this sample, this clonotype turned up many times. The V and J genes are TRBV24-1 and TRBJ2-5; the match to TRBD1 covers 10 bases. Germline values: CDR1 KGHDR, CDR2 SFDVKD. V dropped 4 bases and J dropped 5; count of bases not matched to a gene: 6. The CDR3 extends over 15 amino acids. CDR3 protein: CATSDLTGGGETQYF. The CDR3 DNA sequence: TGTGCCACCAGTGACCTGACAGGGGGCGGGGAGACCCAGTACTTC.

The chain recombines TRBV5-4 with TRBJ1-1, with D hard to call. V lost 5 bases, J lost 2 bases, and 10 bases lay in between. The length of the CDR3 is 13 residues. The V gene's germline CDR1 is SGHNT and CDR2 YYREEE (reference sequence). CDR3 region: CASRDGPNTEAFF. CDR3 nucleotide sequence: TGTGCCAGCAGGGACGGACCCAACACTGAAGCTTTCTTT.

This clonotype was seen at least ten times. V usage is TRBV14 and J usage is TRBJ2-1, with 11 bases aligning to TRBD2. V lost 1 base and J lost 0; bases outside the gene matches: 11. The CDR3 runs 20 residues. The V gene's germline CDR1 is SGHDN and CDR2 FVKESK. CDR3 nucleotides: TGTGCCAGCAGCCAAGCCCCGGGACTAGCGGTGAGAAGCTCCTACAATGAGCAGTTCTTC. It yields the protein CASSQAPGLAVRSSYNEQFF.

The chain combines TRBV7-9 with TRBJ1-1; TRBD1 aligns across 7 bases. Germline values: CDR1 SEHNR, CDR2 FQNEAQ (reference sequence). Germline trimming cut 4 bases from V and 0 bases from J; bases unmatched to any gene: 2. This CDR3 has 14 amino acids. In DNA, the CDR3 is TGTGCCAGCAGCTCGGGACAGTTGAACACTGAAGCTTTCTTT. Translation: CASSSGQLNTEAFF.

This clonotype was found many times. The V call is TRBV18, the J call TRBJ2-7; no clear D gene. V was trimmed by 8 bases and J by 0 bases, leaving 8 bases between them. The CDR3 runs 12 residues. The germline gives CDR1 KGHSH, CDR2 LQKENI. CDR3 residues: CASSYSSYEQYF. The CDR3 nucleotides read TGTGCCAGCAGCTACTCCTCCTACGAGCAGTACTTC.

This chain connects TRBV29-1 to TRBJ1-2; 9 bases fit TRBD1. The germline gives CDR1 SQVTM, CDR2 ANQGSEA. This CDR3 contains 13 residues. Trimming removed 6 bases from V and 2 bases from J; junction bases left unmatched: 4. This chain's CDR3 is CSVKQGANYGYTF. The CDR3 DNA sequence: TGCAGCGTCAAACAGGGGGCCAACTATGGCTACACCTTC. The full variable domain, completed using reference TRBV29-1 and TRBJ1-2, is SAVISQKPSRDICQRGTSLTIQCQVDSQVTMMFWYRQQPGQSLTLIATANQGSEATYESGFVIDKFPISRPNLTFSTLTVSNMSPEDSSIYLCSVKQGANYGYTFGSGTRLTVV.

This clonotype was observed many times. The chain links TRBV6-1 to TRBJ2-7; D tentatively fits TRBD1 or TRBD2 (7 bases each). The CDR3 runs 16 residues. The germline CDR1 and CDR2 sequences are MNHNS and SASEGT. The V end was cut by 5 bases, the J end by 7 bases, with 24 bases between. The CDR3 DNA reads TGTGCCAGCAGTACTGGACAGGCTAGCGGCGTTAGTGAGCAGTACTTC. Amino acid sequence: CASSTGQASGVSEQYF.

The chain combines TRBV7-9 with TRBJ2-1; the match to TRBD2 covers 16 bases. The ends lost 1 base at V and 0 bases at J; junction bases unmatched: 6. CDR1 is SEHNR, CDR2 FQNEAQ, per germline (reference sequence). This CDR3 is built from 20 residues. CDR3 sequence reads: CASSLGGLAGGPPSYNEQFF. The CDR3 bases are TGTGCCAGCAGCTTAGGGGGACTAGCGGGAGGGCCCCCCTCCTACAATGAGCAGTTCTTC. The full variable domain, its missing parts supplied by reference TRBV7-9 and TRBJ2-1, is DTGVSQNPRHKITKRGQNVTFRCDPISEHNRLYWYRQTLGQGPEFLTYFQNEAQLEKSRLLSDRFSAERPKGSFSTLEIQRTEQGDSAMYLCASSLGGLAGGPPSYNEQFFGPGTRLTVL.

This clonotype was seen many times. The chain employs TRBV20-1 and TRBJ2-1; tentative D call: TRBD2 (5 bases). Trimming stripped 0 bases from V and 9 bases from J, with 15 bases between. The V gene's germline CDR1 is DFQATT and CDR2 SNEGSKA (reference sequence). This CDR3 has 14 amino acids. As DNA, the CDR3 is TGCAGTGCTAGAGATGGACTCTCCCGCGGTGAGCAGTTCTTC. It translates to CSARDGLSRGEQFF.

This chain uses TRBV5-1 with TRBJ1-5; unclear D gene. Looked up from germline, CDR1 is SGHRS and CDR2 is YFSETQ. Trimming took off 5 bases at V and 8 bases at J, with 14 bases between the two ends. This CDR3 region has 13 residues. This chain's CDR3 is CASRGQMDEPQHF. Written as DNA, the CDR3 is TGCGCCAGCAGGGGCCAGATGGATGAGCCCCAGCATTTT.

This clonotype was counted at least ten times. The chain joins TRBV12-5 to TRBJ2-4, with 7 bases aligning to TRBD1. The V and J ends lost 0 bases and 3 bases, in that order; junction bases with no gene match: 17. The CDR3 loop spans 20 amino acids. Germline CDR1 LGHNT, CDR2 FRNRAP. The DNA of the CDR3 is TGTGCTAGTGGTTTGGTCCCTTGGGGGCAGGGGGAAAGGGGCAAAAACATTCAGTACTTC. Protein product: CASGLVPWGQGERGKNIQYF.

Ten or more counts support this clonotype. This chain links TRBV20-1 with TRBJ2-3, with a tentative D call TRBD2 (6 bases). This CDR3 spans 14 amino acids. Germline V gene data show CDR1 as DFQATT and CDR2 as SNEGSKA (reference sequence). With 5 bases removed from V and 4 bases from J, the gap between germline ends came to 16 bases. The CDR3 loop is CSAPLGGSSDTQYF. The CDR3 nucleotides read TGCAGTGCTCCTTTGGGGGGAAGCTCAGATACGCAGTATTTT.

In its sample, this clonotype was seen many times. The rearrangement uses TRBV9 and TRBJ1-1; D call uncertain. Trimming removed 0 bases at V and 10 bases at J, with 10 bases between. This CDR3 is 12 amino acids long. Germline lookup yields CDR1 SGDLS and CDR2 YYNGEE. CDR3 sequence: CASSVEPCRAFF. CDR3 in DNA: TGTGCCAGCAGCGTAGAACCATGCCGAGCTTTCTTT.

This clonotype was recorded many times. The chain recombines TRBV6-1 with TRBJ1-2, with D unresolved. The CDR3 is made up of 11 amino acids. Germline lookup yields CDR1 MNHNS and CDR2 SASEGT. V was pared by 4 bases and J by 8 bases, with 8 bases between. The CDR3 bases are TGTGCCAGCAGTGCTGGGTACGGCTACACCTTC. As protein: CASSAGYGYTF.

In this sample, this clonotype turned up a few times. The chain uses TRBV4-2 and TRBJ2-5; D perhaps matches TRBD1 (6 bases). This CDR3 has 14 amino acids. V was cut by 1 base and J by 5 bases, with 11 bases left in between. Germline CDR1 LGHNA, CDR2 YNFKEQ. The CDR3 region has the DNA TGTGCCAGCAGCCAAGTGGGGGCAGGGGAGACCCAGTACTTC. As protein: CASSQVGAGETQYF.

The genes are TRBV27 and TRBJ2-7, with D uncertain. The CDR3 runs 12 residues. Trimming cost V 10 bases and J 5 bases, with 15 bases left between them. Germline assignment: CDR1 MNHEY and CDR2 SMNVEV (reference sequence). The CDR3 is CATRRAPDEQYF. The CDR3 DNA follows: TGTGCCACCCGACGGGCCCCTGACGAGCAGTACTTC.

This clonotype occurred many times. The chain uses TRBV6-1 and TRBJ2-2; D not certain. Germline loops: CDR1 MNHNS, CDR2 SASEGT. V shed 6 bases and J shed 6 bases, with 5 bases lying between them. The CDR3 totals 11 residues. In DNA, the CDR3 is TGTGCCAGCAGATGGTCCGGGGAGCTGTTTTTT. Amino acids: CASRWSGELFF.

With respect to this clonotype: This may stem from a read error, because a much larger clone lies one nucleotide away. The V call is TRBV11-2, the J call TRBJ2-1, with D hard to call. Germline-derived CDR1 and CDR2 are SGHAT and FQNNGV. The CDR3 covers 14 residues. CDR3 loop: CASSFRSPYNGQFF. The CDR3 DNA reads as TGTGCCAGCAGCTTTAGAAGCCCCTACAATGGGCAGTTCTTC.